This T cell receptor beta chain was sequenced in a study of cytomegalovirus exposure and HLA in healthy donors. Looking at the study overall: Around 80 million unique TCRs from HLA-typed donors were held in an early data release. General study findings and limits: Several of the most significant clusters appeared linked to common viral pathogens, based on a later analysis. An analysis done earlier found most TCR beta V segments productive about 90% or about 30% of the time.

Comment on this clone: As yet, its antigen is unknown.

Germline CDR1 and CDR2: SGDLS and YYNGEE. The CDR3 has 15 amino acids. V lost 3 bases and J lost 0, with 13 bases in between. The PCR contained 60 Vbeta and 13 Jbeta primers. The assay was immunoSEQ multiplex PCR, and TCRdb's table has in-frame clones only and misses some. The repertoire holds 99,000 or so clones, over 75% seen once, with about 5.4% in the top ten. The chain recombines TRBV9 with TRBJ2-7; possible D gene TRBD2, 6 bases. Sequencing used PBMCs. This receptor was obtained from a young woman in good health and CMV-seropositive. This CDR3 is CASSDSEEGSYEQYF. The DNA for the CDR3 is TGTGCCAGCAGCGACTCGGAGGAGGGCTCCTACGAGCAGTACTTC.